The clone carrying this T cell receptor (beta chain) was counted only a few times. Thyroid surgery took place with no prior treatment in any patient. The data were taken from a study of metastatic and nonmetastatic thyroid tumors. With 8 bases removed from V and 8 bases from J, the gap between germline ends came to 25 bases. CDR3 length equals 16 residues. Germline values: CDR1 MNHEY, CDR2 SMNVEV (reference sequence). Through MiXCR, TCRdb re-clonotyped the PCR reads. The sample has over 15,000 clones, approximately 27% seen once. What was sequenced was tumor tissue. This chain joins TRBV27 and TRBJ2-1, with D perhaps matching TRBD1 or TRBD2 (6 bases each). The receptor was derived from a female donor with papillary thyroid cancer or a benign thyroid nodule (not recorded which). Some clones in this sample may be carry-over from other donors' samples. The CDR3 DNA is TGTGCCAGCCGAGAAGGGGCGGGGAACGGGGGCGATGAGCAGTTCTTC. The encoded protein is CASREGAGNGGDEQFF.